What follows are 21 T cell receptor beta chains derived from one specimen sequenced in a study of blood T cell repertoires in COVID-19. TCRdb's table, derived via immunoSEQ multiplex PCR, lists solely in-frame clones and lacks some. Here the sample spans 78,000 or so clones, around 83% being singletons. Sequencing was performed on peripheral blood. These receptors came from a woman aged 60-75 years with acute or convalescent COVID-19.

This chain connects TRBV7-9 to TRBJ1-2, with unresolved D. CDR3 length equals 15 residues. V was shortened by 2 bases and J by 8 bases, with 18 bases between the two germline ends. Germline CDR1 and CDR2: SEHNR and FQNEAQ (reference sequence). DNA for the CDR3: TGTGCCAGCAGCTTAAGTGGCTATGTGCGGATGGGCTACACCTTC. It specifies CASSLSGYVRMGYTF.

J is TRBJ1-3 and V is TRBV6-5; TRBD1 matches at 8 bases. Trimming took 2 bases from V and 4 from J; bases not matched to a gene: 7. The CDR3 covers 16 residues. Germline assignment: CDR1 MNHEY and CDR2 SVGAGI. The CDR3 is CASSYAQGARGNTIYF. As DNA, the CDR3 is TGTGCCAGCAGTTACGCCCAGGGGGCGCGAGGAAACACCATATATTTT.

The rearrangement links TRBV9 to TRBJ1-2; 9 bases are a match to TRBD1. Germline lookup yields CDR1 SGDLS and CDR2 YYNGEE. With V trimmed by 0 bases and J by 8 bases, 5 bases remained unmatched. This CDR3 spans 14 amino acids. The CDR3: CASSVGQGGRGYTF. CDR3 DNA sequence: TGTGCCAGCAGCGTAGGACAGGGGGGGCGAGGCTACACCTTC.

The V call is TRBV3-1 (or the pseudogene TRBV3-2), the J call TRBJ1-1; D unclear. Germline assignment: CDR1 LGHDT and CDR2 YNNKEL (reference sequence). This CDR3 spans 13 amino acids. The germline V and J ends were trimmed by 5 bases and 3 bases, with 10 bases remaining between them. CDR3 DNA: TGTGCCAGCAGCTACAAGGAGCACACTGAAGCTTTCTTT. It encodes CASSYKEHTEAFF.

The rearrangement links TRBV7-9 to TRBJ1-4; a weak D match, TRBD1 (5 bases). Germline V gives CDR1 SEHNR, CDR2 FQNEAQ (reference sequence). This CDR3 region has 13 residues. The V and J ends lost 3 bases and 8 bases respectively, with 10 bases between them. The CDR3 protein is CASSFLDREKLFF. In nucleotides, the CDR3 is TGTGCCAGCAGCTTCCTCGACAGAGAAAAACTGTTTTTT.

This CDR3 is CASRTETGAQPQHF. CDR3 nucleotides: TGTGCCAGCAGAACGGAGACAGGGGCTCAGCCCCAGCATTTT. The chain links TRBV2 to TRBJ1-5; 8 bases fit TRBD1. Trimming at V came to 6 bases and at J to 6 bases, leaving 7 bases not matched to a gene. The CDR3 extends over 14 amino acids. The germline V gene encodes CDR1 SNHLY and CDR2 FYNNEI.

The rearrangement uses TRBV9 and TRBJ1-6; the match to TRBD1 covers 7 bases. The junction had 6 bases not matched to a gene; V was cut back by 0 bases and J by 9 bases. Per the germline V gene, CDR1 is SGDLS and CDR2 is YYNGEE. This CDR3 has 15 amino acids. The CDR3 loop reads CASSVDRGRFSPLHF. CDR3 coding DNA: TGTGCCAGCAGCGTAGATAGGGGGCGCTTTTCACCCCTCCACTTT.

The chain recombines TRBV2 with TRBJ2-5, with D perhaps matching TRBD2 (6 bases). V lost 7 bases and J 5 bases, leaving 17 bases between the germline ends. The CDR3 runs to 14 residues. CDR1 SNHLY and CDR2 FYNNEI come from the germline V gene. The CDR3 loop is CASTRLGVGETQYF. The CDR3, as DNA: TGTGCCAGCACCCGACTAGGTGTTGGTGAGACCCAGTACTTC. Based on the CDR3 plus reference TRBV2 and TRBJ2-5, the full variable domain is EPEVTQTPSHQVTQMGQEVILRCVPISNHLYFYWYRQILGQKVEFLVSFYNNEISEKSEIFDDQFSVERPDGSNFTLKIRSTKLEDSAMYFCASTRLGVGETQYFGPGTRLLVL.

This chain links TRBV10-1 with TRBJ2-3; D remains ambiguous. Germline V gene lookup returns CDR1 WNHNN and CDR2 SYGVQD (reference sequence). Trimming took off 2 bases at V and 0 bases at J, with 6 bases between the two ends. This CDR3 is 14 amino acids long. The CDR3 bases are TGCGCCAGCAGTGAGCGGAGAAGCACAGATACGCAGTATTTT. Residues: CASSERRSTDTQYF.

The chain employs TRBV29-1 and TRBJ1-1, with D possibly matching TRBD1 (5 bases). The CDR3 is made up of 13 amino acids. Per germline, CDR1 SQVTM and CDR2 ANQGSEA. Between the trimmed V and J ends, which lost 6 bases and 1 base, there was a span of 12 bases. The CDR3 nucleotides are TGCAGCGTCTCTCTAGGGGCGAACACTGAAGCTTTCTTT. The encoded protein is CSVSLGANTEAFF. Full variable domain (remainder filled in from reference TRBV29-1 and TRBJ1-1): SAVISQKPSRDICQRGTSLTIQCQVDSQVTMMFWYRQQPGQSLTLIATANQGSEATYESGFVIDKFPISRPNLTFSTLTVSNMSPEDSSIYLCSVSLGANTEAFFGQGTRLTVV.

This clone came up once. At the DNA level, this CDR3 is encoded by other sequences in the same sample as well. This chain uses TRBV20-1 with TRBJ2-7, with a tentative D call TRBD1 (5 bases). Trimming took 3 bases from V and 5 from J, leaving 8 bases between them. CDR3 length: 11 amino acids. Germline V gene lookup returns CDR1 DFQATT and CDR2 SNEGSKA (reference sequence). The DNA for the CDR3 is TGCAGTGCTAGTTCAGGGCACGAGCAGTACTTC. Amino acid sequence: CSASSGHEQYF.

The J gene is TRBJ2-1, the V gene TRBV7-2; D is ambiguous. Per the germline V gene, CDR1 is SGHTA and CDR2 is FQGNSA. V was pared by 3 bases and J by 9 bases, with 12 bases between. The CDR3 spans 13 residues. The CDR3 coding sequence is TGTGCCAGCAGCTTGACCCTAGAACTTGAGCAGTTCTTC. Translated, it gives CASSLTLELEQFF.

The chain employs TRBV19 and TRBJ1-1; D call uncertain. The CDR3 loop spans 13 amino acids. Trimming removed 2 bases from V and 1 base from J, with 5 bases in between. The V gene's germline CDR1 is LNHDA and CDR2 SQIVND (reference sequence). CDR3 DNA sequence: TGTGCCAGTAGTATACGGAGGAACACTGAAGCTTTCTTT. This encodes CASSIRRNTEAFF.

This clone qualifies as medium-sized (0.01 to 0.1%). CDR3 nucleotides: TGTGCCAGTACGGCAGGGCGAATTGGCTACACCTTC. Translating it yields CASTAGRIGYTF. The rearrangement joins TRBV19 to TRBJ1-2, with D possibly TRBD1 on 5 matching bases. CDR1 LNHDA and CDR2 SQIVND come from the germline V gene (reference sequence). V shed 7 bases and J shed 7 bases, with 13 bases lying between them. The CDR3 spans 12 residues.

V is TRBV9 and J is TRBJ2-7; possibly TRBD1 for D (5 bases). Germline V gene data show CDR1 as SGDLS and CDR2 as YYNGEE. The CDR3 runs to 14 residues. V gave up 4 bases and J gave up 2 bases, with 13 bases separating them. The CDR3: CASSPRGHTYEQYF. In DNA form, the CDR3 reads TGTGCCAGCAGCCCACGCGGACACACCTACGAGCAGTACTTC.

V and J are TRBV4-1 and TRBJ1-2; 8 positions agree with TRBD1. V shed 3 bases, J shed 5 bases, and the junction held 5 bases outside the gene matches. Germline V gene lookup returns CDR1 MGHRA and CDR2 YSYEKL. CDR3 length: 14 amino acids. CDR3 protein: CASSQTGDGYGYTF. The DNA of the CDR3 is TGCGCCAGCAGCCAGACAGGGGATGGGTATGGCTACACCTTC.

The rearrangement links TRBV19 to TRBJ1-2; 10 positions match TRBD1. Germline V CDR1 and CDR2: LNHDA, SQIVND (reference sequence). Unmatched junction bases numbered 7, after V lost 4 bases and J lost 8 bases. The CDR3 extends over 14 amino acids. The CDR3 here is CASSRDRGRHGYTF. In DNA, the CDR3 is TGTGCCAGTAGTAGGGACAGGGGTCGTCACGGCTACACCTTC.

This rearrangement joins TRBV10-3 to TRBJ2-1; 11 bases line up with TRBD2. This CDR3 has 14 amino acids. V lost 5 bases, J lost 9 bases, and 6 bases stayed unmatched. Germline CDR1 and CDR2: ENHRY and SYGVKD. In DNA form, the CDR3 reads TGTGCCATCAGTCCGACTAGCGGGGTAGGTGAGCAGTTCTTC. Its translation: CAISPTSGVGEQFF.

The chain uses TRBV4-1 and TRBJ2-7, with a tentative D call TRBD2 (6 bases). Per the germline V gene, CDR1 is MGHRA and CDR2 is YSYEKL. Trimming removed 4 bases from V and 0 bases from J, with 13 bases in between. The CDR3 sequence is 15 residues long. As DNA, the CDR3 is TGCGCCAGCAGCCCCTTCGGGAGTAGCTCCTACGAGCAGTACTTC. It encodes CASSPFGSSSYEQYF.

The chain has TRBV11-1 and TRBJ2-7; D may be TRBD2 (6 bases). The V and J ends lost 3 bases and 3 bases respectively, with 12 bases between them. The germline V gene encodes CDR1 SGHAT and CDR2 FQDESV (reference sequence). The CDR3 contains 14 residues. CDR3 amino acids: CASSFRAGYYEQYF. The CDR3 DNA sequence: TGTGCCAGCAGCTTCAGGGCGGGGTACTACGAGCAGTACTTC.

The chain carries TRBV9 and TRBJ1-6, with D maybe TRBD1 (5 bases). The CDR3 spans 14 residues. Deletions cut 3 bases from V and 7 bases from J, with 11 bases between. CDR1 SGDLS and CDR2 YYNGEE come from the germline V gene. The CDR3 DNA is TGTGCCAGCAGCGCGGGACTCCTGAATTCACCCCTCCACTTT. Translating it yields CASSAGLLNSPLHF.